The entry that follows covers one T cell receptor (beta chain) sequence. These data are taken from a study of blood T cell repertoires in COVID-19. Overall study: Both acute and convalescent COVID-19 samples were obtained from the United States, Italy and Spain.

The table came from immunoSEQ multiplex PCR; TCRdb's copy has only in-frame clones and leaves some out. The sample holds some 250,000 clones, roughly 85% seen once. Sequenced: peripheral blood. This sequence was found in a woman under 30 with acute or convalescent COVID-19.

The CDR3 spells CASSRGIAGRGNTIYF. CDR3 DNA: TGTGCCAGCAGTCGAGGCATTGCAGGGCGTGGAAACACCATATATTTT. The chain carries TRBV27 and TRBJ1-3; perhaps TRBD1 as D (5 bases). V lost 5 bases, J lost 3 bases, and 17 bases lay in between. The CDR3 has 16 amino acids. From germline, CDR1 is MNHEY and CDR2 SMNVEV (reference sequence).